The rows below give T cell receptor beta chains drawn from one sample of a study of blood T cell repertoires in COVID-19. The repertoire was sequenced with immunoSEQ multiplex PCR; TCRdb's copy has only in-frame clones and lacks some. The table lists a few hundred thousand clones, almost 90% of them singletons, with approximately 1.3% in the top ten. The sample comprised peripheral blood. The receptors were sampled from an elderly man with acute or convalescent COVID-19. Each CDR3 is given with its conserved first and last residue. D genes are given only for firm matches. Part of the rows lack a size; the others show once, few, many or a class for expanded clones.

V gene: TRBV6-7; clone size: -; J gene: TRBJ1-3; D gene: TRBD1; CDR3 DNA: TGTGCCAGCAGTTATGTCGCGACAGGGGTCGGAAACACCATATATTTT; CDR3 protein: CASSYVATGVGNTIYF
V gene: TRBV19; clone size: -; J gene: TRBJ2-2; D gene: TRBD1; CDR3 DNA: TGTGCCAGTACCGGGACAGGGTACACCGGGGAGCTGTTTTTT; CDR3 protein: CASTGTGYTGELFF
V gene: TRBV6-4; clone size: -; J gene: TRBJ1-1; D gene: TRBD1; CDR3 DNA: TGTGCCAGCAGCCGGGACAGGAACACTGAAGCTTTCTTT; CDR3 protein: CASSRDRNTEAFF
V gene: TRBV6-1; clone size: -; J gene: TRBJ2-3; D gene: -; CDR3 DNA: TGTGCCAGCAGTGAAGCGGCTGGACTTTACACAGATACGCAGTATTTT; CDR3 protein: CASSEAAGLYTDTQYF
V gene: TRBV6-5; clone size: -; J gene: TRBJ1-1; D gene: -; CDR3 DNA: TGTGCCAGCAGTTACTCCCTCGACACTCACACTGAAGCTTTCTTT; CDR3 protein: CASSYSLDTHTEAFF
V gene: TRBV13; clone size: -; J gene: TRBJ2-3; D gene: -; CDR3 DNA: TGTGCCAGCAGCTTGGCGGGGACAGATACGCAGTATTTT; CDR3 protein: CASSLAGTDTQYF
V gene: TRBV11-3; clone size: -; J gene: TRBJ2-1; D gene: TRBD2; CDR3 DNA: TGTGCCAGCAGCTTAGAGAGCGGGGGGTTTAATGAGCAGTTCTTC; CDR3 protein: CASSLESGGFNEQFF
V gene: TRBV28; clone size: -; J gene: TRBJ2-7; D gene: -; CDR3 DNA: TGTGCCAGTACCCTCGGGATGGACTACTACGAGCAGTACTTC; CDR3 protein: CASTLGMDYYEQYF
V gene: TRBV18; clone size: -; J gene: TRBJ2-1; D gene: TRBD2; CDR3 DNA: TGTGCCAGCTCACCTAGCGGGAGGCGTAATGAGCAGTTCTTC; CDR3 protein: CASSPSGRRNEQFF
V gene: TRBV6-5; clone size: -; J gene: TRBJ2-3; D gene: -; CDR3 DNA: TGTGCCAGCAGTTACTCGCTTAGCGGAGGCACAGATACGCAGTATTTT; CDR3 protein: CASSYSLSGGTDTQYF
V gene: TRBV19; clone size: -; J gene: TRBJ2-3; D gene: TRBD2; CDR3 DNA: TGTGCCAGTACTTCTTCCGCTGGGGGGGGGACCTTCCCCACAGATACGCAGTATTTT; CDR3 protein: CASTSSAGGGTFPTDTQYF
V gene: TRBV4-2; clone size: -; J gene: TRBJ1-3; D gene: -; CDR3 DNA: TGTGCCAGCAGCCAAGATGGGGGGGAAGCTGGAAACACCATATATTTT; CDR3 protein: CASSQDGGEAGNTIYF
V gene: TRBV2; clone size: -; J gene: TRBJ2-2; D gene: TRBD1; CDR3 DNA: TGTGCCAGCAGTGGGGACAGGGTCGCGAACACCGGGGAGCTGTTTTTT; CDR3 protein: CASSGDRVANTGELFF
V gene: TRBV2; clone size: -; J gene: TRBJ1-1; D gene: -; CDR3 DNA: TGTGCCAGCAGTGAATCTGGCCTGAACACTGAAGCTTTCTTT; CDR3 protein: CASSESGLNTEAFF
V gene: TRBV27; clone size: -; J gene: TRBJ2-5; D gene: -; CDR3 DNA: TGTGCCAGCAGTCCGCGGACACAAAGAAACGCCATAAAAGAGACCCAGTACTTC; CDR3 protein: CASSPRTQRNAIKETQYF
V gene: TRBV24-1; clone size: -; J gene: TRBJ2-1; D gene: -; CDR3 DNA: TGTGCCACCAGTGCTCGGTGGGGGGACGGCGCCTCCGGCGAGCAGTTCTTC; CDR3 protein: CATSARWGDGASGEQFF
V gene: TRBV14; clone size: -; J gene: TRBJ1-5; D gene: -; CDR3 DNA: TGTGCCAGCAGCCAATCAGGGAATCAGCCCCAGCATTTT; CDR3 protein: CASSQSGNQPQHF
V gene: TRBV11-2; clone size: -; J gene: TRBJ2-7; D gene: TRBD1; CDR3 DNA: TGTGCCAGCAAAGCACCGGGACAGGGAATCCACGAGCAGTACTTC; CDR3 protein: CASKAPGQGIHEQYF
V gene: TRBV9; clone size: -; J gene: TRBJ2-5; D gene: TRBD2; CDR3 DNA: TGTGCCAGCAGCTCCTCGGGGAGGGTAGAGACCCAGTACTTC; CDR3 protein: CASSSSGRVETQYF
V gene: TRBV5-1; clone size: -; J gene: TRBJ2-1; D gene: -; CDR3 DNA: TGCGCCAGCAGCATGGTGGGGGCGGGCACCTACAATGAGCAGTTCTTC; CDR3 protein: CASSMVGAGTYNEQFF
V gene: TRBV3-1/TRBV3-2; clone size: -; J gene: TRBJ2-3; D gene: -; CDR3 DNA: TGTGCCAGCAGCCAAGAACCAGGAATCACAGATACGCAGTATTTT; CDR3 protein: CASSQEPGITDTQYF
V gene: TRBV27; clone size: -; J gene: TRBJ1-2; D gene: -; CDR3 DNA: TGTGCCAGCAGTCCCGGGAAGGGTTGGGGCTACACCTTC; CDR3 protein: CASSPGKGWGYTF
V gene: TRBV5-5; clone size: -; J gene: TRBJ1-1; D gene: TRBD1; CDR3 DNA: TGTGCCAGCAGCTTCCAACTACAGGGGGCGGTCGCTGAAGCTTTCTTT; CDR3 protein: CASSFQLQGAVAEAFF
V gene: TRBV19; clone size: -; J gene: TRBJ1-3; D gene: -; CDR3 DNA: TGTGCCAGTAGTTACAACAGGGGAAACACCATATATTTT; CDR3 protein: CASSYNRGNTIYF
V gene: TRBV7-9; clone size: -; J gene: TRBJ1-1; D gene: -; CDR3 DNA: TGTGCCAGCAGCGCCGGAGTGAACACTGAAGCTTTCTTT; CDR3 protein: CASSAGVNTEAFF
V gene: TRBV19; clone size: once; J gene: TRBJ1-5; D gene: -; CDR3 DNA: TGTGCCAGTAGTATTACAGTTGATAATCAGCCCCAGCATTTT; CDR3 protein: CASSITVDNQPQHF
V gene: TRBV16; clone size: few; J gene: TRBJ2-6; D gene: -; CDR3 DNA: TGTGCCAGCAGCCCGAGCCCGGGTGGGGCCAACGTCCTGACTTTC; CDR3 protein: CASSPSPGGANVLTF
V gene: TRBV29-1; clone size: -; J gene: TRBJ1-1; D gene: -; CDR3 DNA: TGCAGCGTTGGAAGGGGAAACACTGAAGCTTTCTTT; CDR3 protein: CSVGRGNTEAFF
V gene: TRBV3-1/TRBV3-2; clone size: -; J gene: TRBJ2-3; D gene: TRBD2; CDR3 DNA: TGTGCCAGCAGCCCCGGGGGGGGCACAGATACGCAGTATTTT; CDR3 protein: CASSPGGGTDTQYF
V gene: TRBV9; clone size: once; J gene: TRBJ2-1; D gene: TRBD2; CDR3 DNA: TGTGCCAGCAGCGTGACTAGCGGGAACCTCGACAATGAGCAGTTCTTC; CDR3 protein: CASSVTSGNLDNEQFF
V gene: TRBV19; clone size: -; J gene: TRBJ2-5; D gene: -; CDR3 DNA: TGTGCCAGTCAGAATATCGGTGGAGAGCGAGCCCAGTACTTC; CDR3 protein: CASQNIGGERAQYF
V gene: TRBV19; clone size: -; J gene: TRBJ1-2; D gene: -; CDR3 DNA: TGTGCCAGTACTCAGCCACCGGGTGGCTACACCTTC; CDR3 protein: CASTQPPGGYTF
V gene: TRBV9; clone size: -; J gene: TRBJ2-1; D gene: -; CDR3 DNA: TGTGCCAGCAGCGTTTCCAACAATGAGCAGTTCTTC; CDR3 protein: CASSVSNNEQFF
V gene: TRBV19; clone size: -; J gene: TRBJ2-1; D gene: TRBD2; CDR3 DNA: TGTGCCAGTAGTACCACTAGCGGGGGTGGGCATGAGCAGTTCTTC; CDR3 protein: CASSTTSGGGHEQFF
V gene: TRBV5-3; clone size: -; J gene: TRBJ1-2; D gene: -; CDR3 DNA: TGTGCCAGAAGCTTGAAGTTTGGGACAAGTGGCTACACCTTC; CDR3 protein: CARSLKFGTSGYTF
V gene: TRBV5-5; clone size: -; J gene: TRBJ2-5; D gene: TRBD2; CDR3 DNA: TGTGCCAGCAGAAAGACTAGCGACGTAGAGACCCAGTACTTC; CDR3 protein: CASRKTSDVETQYF
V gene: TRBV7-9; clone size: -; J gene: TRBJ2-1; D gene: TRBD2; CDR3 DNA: TGTGCCAGCAGCTTACCCGGGGGGGGCGAGCAGTTCTTC; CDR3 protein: CASSLPGGGEQFF
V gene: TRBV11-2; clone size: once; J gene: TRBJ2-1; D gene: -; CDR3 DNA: TGTGCCAGCAGCCCGGTTAATGAGCAGTTCTTC; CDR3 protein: CASSPVNEQFF
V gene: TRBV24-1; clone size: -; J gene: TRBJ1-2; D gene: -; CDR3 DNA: TGTGCCACCAGTGATGAGTATGGCTACACCTTC; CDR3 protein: CATSDEYGYTF
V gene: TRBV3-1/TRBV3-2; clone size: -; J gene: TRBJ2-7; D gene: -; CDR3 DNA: TGTGCCAGCAGCCCTAGCAGGTACGAGCAGTACTTC; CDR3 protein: CASSPSRYEQYF
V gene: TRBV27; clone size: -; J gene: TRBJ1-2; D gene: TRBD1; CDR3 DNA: TGTGCCAGCAGTTTAGGGACAGGGATCTATGGCTACACCTTC; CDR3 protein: CASSLGTGIYGYTF
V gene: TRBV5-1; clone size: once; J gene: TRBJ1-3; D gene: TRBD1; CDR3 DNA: TGCGCCAGTAGACAGGGGTCTAACTCTGGAAACACCATATATTTT; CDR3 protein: CASRQGSNSGNTIYF
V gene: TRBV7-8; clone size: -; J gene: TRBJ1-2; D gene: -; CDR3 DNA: TGTGCCAGCAGCTTAGCCTACTATGGCTACACCTTC; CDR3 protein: CASSLAYYGYTF
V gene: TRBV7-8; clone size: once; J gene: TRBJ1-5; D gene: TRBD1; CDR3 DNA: TGTGCCAGCAGCTTCGTGGCAGGGGGAAATAGCAATCAGCCCCAGCATTTT; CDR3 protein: CASSFVAGGNSNQPQHF
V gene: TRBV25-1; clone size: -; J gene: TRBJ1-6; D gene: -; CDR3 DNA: TGTGCCAGCAGTGGGGGACAATTTGGAAATTCACCCCTCCACTTT; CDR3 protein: CASSGGQFGNSPLHF
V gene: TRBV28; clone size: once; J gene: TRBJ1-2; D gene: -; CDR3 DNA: TGTGCCAGCAGTTCCCCCGGCTATGGCTACACCTTC; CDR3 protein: CASSSPGYGYTF
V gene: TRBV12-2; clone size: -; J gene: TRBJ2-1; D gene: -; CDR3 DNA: TGTGCAAGACCCCACGGGGGGGTTCATAATTACGGGAATGAGCAGTTCTTC; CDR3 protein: CARPHGGVHNYGNEQFF